This T cell receptor beta chain was sequenced during a study of early T cells in non-severe SARS-CoV-2 infection (dated by TCRdb to about 2021). Study-wide context: Because TCR sequencing relied on bulk RNA taken from unsorted whole blood, pairing of alpha and beta chains was not possible. General study outcomes and caveats: Matching against VDJdb was skewed toward anti-spike CD8 responses, likely underestimated virus-specific expansions, and missed private and CD4 specificities.

The library came from 5' RACE. Sequenced on a NextSeq 500. In the TCR library protocol, unique molecular identifiers were attached to individual cDNA molecules to correct for PCR bias and sequencing error. TCR alpha and beta chains were both sequenced, and the abundances of alpha and beta sequences in each sample were closely correlated with each other. In the source study's methods: Decombinator V4 was used to annotate TCR sequences for V gene, J gene and CDR3. TCRs were defined as expanded if a significant change between any two time points was detected under a Poisson model with p below 0.0001. TCR abundances were normalised to the total number of TCRs sequenced per sample and expressed as counts per million. TRAV1-2 paired with TRAJ12, TRAJ20 or TRAJ33 defined MAIT TCRs, while TRAV10 paired with TRAJ18 defined iNKT TCRs. A search of VDJdb, accessed on 1 November 2021, was run for TCRs annotated to CMV, EBV and SARS-CoV-2, with TCRs annotated for multiple antigens excluded. The public sequencing data were trimmed at Q25 with fastp and processed into clonotypes with MiXCR by TCRdb, which kept only in-frame beta chains. Every CDR3 protein is listed once, alongside the most common genes and DNA of its rows. The V and J calls were not made by the authors but by TCRdb's processing. The table for this sample lists about 76,000 distinct CDR3 sequences; about 10% of them were counted only once. Approximately 4.5% of the sample goes to the ten largest clones.

The table lists this clonotype with many counts. Its specific antigen is unknown. Base qualities are not recorded, but no much larger clone differs from it by a single base. A case-control design nested within a healthcare worker cohort in London, UK, was used, with weekly nasopharyngeal swab PCR tests and blood sampling performed. Healthcare workers were recruited during the week of the UK lockdown, between 23 and 31 March 2020, and followed weekly for up to roughly 16 weeks. From the germline V gene, CDR1 is KGHSH and CDR2 is LQKENI. V gives up 3 bases and J gives up 3 bases, and the segment between their germline ends measures 15 bases. Counted from cysteine to phenylalanine, this CDR3 has 16 amino acids. The kept DNA is CDR3 alone, 48 bases in frame from the first base.

The clonotype originates from an adult who was a healthcare worker with PCR-confirmed SARS-CoV-2 infection or an uninfected control (not recorded which). Sequenced material: whole blood. The chain uses TRBV18 and TRBJ1-5, with the D segment identity uncertain. The nucleotide sequence reads as follows: TGTGCCAGCTCACCCCCAGGCCCCCGGGTCAATCAGCCCCAGCATTTT. The encoded protein is CASSPPGPRVNQPQHF. The CDR3, completed at both ends by the reference TRBV18 and TRBJ1-5 genes, gives the full variable domain NAGVMQNPRHLVRRRGQEARLRCSPMKGHSHVYWYRQLPEEGLKFMVYLQKENIIDESGMPKERFSAEFPKEGPSILRIQQVVRGDSAAYFCASSPPGPRVNQPQHFGDGTRLSIL.